This entry lists 23 T cell receptor beta chains sequenced from one sample in a study of OX40 agonist ivuxolimab in advanced cancers. TCRdb's copy holds only in-frame clones and misses some; the assay was immunoSEQ multiplex PCR. The sample lists about 76,000 clones; 85% to 90% were seen once. The sequences come from CD4+ or CD8+ T cells sorted from blood, collected in a trial of the OX40 agonist ivuxolimab. These receptors were obtained from an adult with an advanced solid tumor such as melanoma, head and neck, liver or kidney cancer.

This chain joins TRBV30 and TRBJ1-1; no firm D call. The CDR3 has 12 residues. CDR1 is GTSNPN and CDR2 is SVGIG in the germline V gene (reference sequence). V gave up 1 base and J gave up 0 bases, with 3 bases separating them. The CDR3 loop reads CAWSGVNTEAFF. CDR3 DNA: TGTGCCTGGAGTGGGGTGAACACTGAAGCTTTCTTT.

The V and J genes are TRBV7-3 and TRBJ2-3, with D unclear. The germline gives CDR1 SGHTA, CDR2 FQGTGA. The CDR3 is 13 residues long. The V gene lost 5 bases and the J gene lost 6 bases, with 12 bases spanning the gap. The CDR3 region is CASSHSPSDTQYF. The CDR3 nucleotides are TGTGCCAGCAGCCATAGCCCATCCGATACGCAGTATTTT.

The chain joins TRBV29-1 to TRBJ2-3; D not resolved. Germline V CDR1 and CDR2: SQVTM, ANQGSEA. There are 12 residues in the CDR3. The V and J ends lost 7 bases and 4 bases respectively, with 12 bases between them. The CDR3 spells CSAGRSSDTQYF. In DNA form, the CDR3 reads TGCAGCGCTGGGCGTAGCTCAGATACGCAGTATTTT.

This sequence joins TRBV7-3 and TRBJ2-3, with 12 bases fitting TRBD2. This CDR3 comprises 18 residues. Per the germline V gene, CDR1 is SGHTA and CDR2 is FQGTGA. V was clipped by 5 bases and J by 3 bases; unmatched bases: 12. The CDR3 region is CASSPGPTSGRWTDTQYF. The CDR3 DNA is TGTGCCAGCAGCCCCGGACCAACTAGCGGGAGGTGGACAGATACGCAGTATTTT.

A note on this clone: Germline is not matched at one junction end, which may reflect a read error. The chain is built from TRBV14 and TRBJ2-3; TRBD2 matches at 7 bases. This CDR3 comprises 16 residues. Germline V gene sequence: CDR1 SGHDN, CDR2 FVKESK. CDR3 in amino acids: CASSPFSSGPTHTQYF. CDR3 nucleotide sequence: TGTGCCAGCAGCCCTTTCTCTAGCGGACCCACACATACGCAGTATTTT.

This clone showed up just once. The genes are TRBV29-1 and TRBJ2-7, with D possibly matching TRBD1 (5 bases). This CDR3 spans 13 amino acids. V was cut by 4 bases and J by 2 bases, with 12 bases left in between. Per germline, CDR1 SQVTM and CDR2 ANQGSEA. CDR3 in DNA: TGCAGCGTTGCTGACAGTTCTCCCTACGAGCAGTACTTC. It encodes CSVADSSPYEQYF.

J is TRBJ1-1 and V is TRBV7-9, with 7 bases that match TRBD1. The CDR3 runs 11 residues. The V and J ends lost 5 bases and 11 bases, in that order; junction bases with no gene match: 5. The germline CDR1 and CDR2 sequences are SEHNR and FQNEAQ (reference sequence). The CDR3 nucleotides are TGTGCCAGCAGCCCCGACAGGGTGGCTTTCTTT. Its translation is CASSPDRVAFF.

The chain has TRBV11-2 and TRBJ2-1; tentatively, D is TRBD1 (5 bases). This CDR3 comprises 14 residues. The ends were cut back, 1 base at V and 8 bases at J, with 12 bases in the middle. CDR1 is SGHAT and CDR2 is FQNNGV in the germline V gene. The CDR3 here is CASSLGRAWDEQFF. CDR3 bases: TGTGCCAGCAGCTTAGGCAGGGCCTGGGATGAGCAGTTCTTC.

This clone was seen only once. This rearrangement joins TRBV6-5 to TRBJ2-1; D ambiguous. This CDR3 region has 13 residues. V gave up 0 bases and J gave up 2 bases, with 2 bases separating them. Germline CDR1 reads MNHEY; CDR2 reads SVGAGI. CDR3 sequence: CASSYSPYNEQFF. CDR3 coding DNA: TGTGCCAGCAGTTACTCCCCCTACAATGAGCAGTTCTTC.

This sequence joins TRBV7-6 and TRBJ2-5; 11 bases match TRBD2. The CDR3 contains 18 residues. The germline gives CDR1 SGHVS, CDR2 FNYEAQ. Losses at the gene ends were 4 bases for V and 4 bases for J; bases not matched to a gene: 14. DNA for the CDR3: TGTGCCAGCAGCTCAAGATTAGCGGGAGGGCCTTACGGAGAGACCCAGTACTTC. Its translation: CASSSRLAGGPYGETQYF.

The chain couples TRBV7-9 to TRBJ2-5, with TRBD2 as a possible D gene (6 bases). Trimming stripped 2 bases from V and 3 bases from J, with 10 bases between. This CDR3 comprises 14 residues. CDR1 is SEHNR, CDR2 FQNEAQ, per germline (reference sequence). CDR3 region: CASSLKWGEETQYF. The DNA of the CDR3 is TGTGCCAGCAGCTTAAAGTGGGGGGAAGAGACCCAGTACTTC.

The chain joins TRBV9 to TRBJ2-1; 7 bases line up with TRBD2. The ends lost 0 bases at V and 1 base at J; junction bases unmatched: 1. This CDR3 comprises 15 residues. Per the germline V gene, CDR1 is SGDLS and CDR2 is YYNGEE. CDR3 DNA: TGTGCCAGCAGCGTAGGCGGGGGTTCCTACAATGAGCAGTTCTTC. Protein: CASSVGGGSYNEQFF.

This chain links TRBV7-9 with TRBJ1-1, with 7 nucleotides matching TRBD1. The CDR3 runs 13 residues. V shed 5 bases, J shed 11 bases, and the junction held 11 bases outside the gene matches. CDR1 and CDR2 from the germline V gene are SEHNR and FQNEAQ (reference sequence). CDR3 sequence: CASSTYRDSFAFF. The CDR3 DNA follows: TGTGCCAGCAGCACGTACCGGGACAGTTTTGCTTTCTTT.

This clone was observed a single time. The chain is built from TRBV4-1 and TRBJ2-7; D gene ambiguous. Trimming took off 0 bases at V and 2 bases at J, with 17 bases between the two ends. The CDR3 sequence is 17 residues long. Germline V gives CDR1 MGHRA, CDR2 YSYEKL. The CDR3 loop is CASSQDGSDATTYEQYF. For the CDR3, the DNA is TGCGCCAGCAGCCAAGATGGGTCGGACGCAACAACCTACGAGCAGTACTTC.

The CDR3 here is CASSLVGIENSYEQYF. CDR3 DNA: TGTGCCAGCAGCTTGGTGGGGATTGAGAATTCCTACGAGCAGTACTTC. This chain joins TRBV5-4 and TRBJ2-7; D remains ambiguous. Germline CDR1 SGHNT, CDR2 YYREEE (reference sequence). The CDR3 totals 16 residues. V was trimmed by 0 bases and J by 1 base, leaving 14 bases between them.

The J gene is TRBJ2-1, the V gene TRBV12-5, with D tentatively TRBD2 (5 bases). The CDR3 has 14 amino acids. Germline lookup yields CDR1 LGHNT and CDR2 FRNRAP. Trimming shortened V by 9 bases and J by 8 bases, and 20 bases separated the two germline ends. The CDR3 coding sequence is TGTGCTAGCACCCACCCCGGGCGGCGGGATGAGCAGTTCTTC. It encodes CASTHPGRRDEQFF.

The chain has TRBV19 and TRBJ2-1, with 12 bases aligning to TRBD2. Germline lookup yields CDR1 LNHDA and CDR2 SQIVND (reference sequence). With 4 bases clipped from V and 0 bases from J, the junction kept 10 bases outside the gene matches. The CDR3 consists of 19 residues. CDR3 DNA sequence: TGTGCCAGTAGTACCGATCCAGGACTAGCGGGGTCCTCCTACAATGAGCAGTTCTTC. Translated, it gives CASSTDPGLAGSSYNEQFF.

This chain connects TRBV6-6 to TRBJ2-7, with a weak D call TRBD2 (6 bases). The germline V and J ends were trimmed by 3 bases and 1 base, with 13 bases remaining between them. This CDR3 spans 15 amino acids. Germline V lookup: CDR1 MNHNY, CDR2 SVGAGI (reference sequence). The CDR3 here is CASSYLSGESYEQYF. CDR3 sequence (DNA): TGTGCCAGCAGTTATTTGTCGGGGGAATCCTACGAGCAGTACTTC.

The chain employs TRBV5-1 and TRBJ1-5, with TRBD1 as a possible D gene (6 bases). Germline V gene lookup returns CDR1 SGHRS and CDR2 YFSETQ. V was cut by 2 bases and J by 0 bases, with 9 bases left in between. CDR3 length: 15 amino acids. The CDR3 bases are TGCGCCAGCAGCTTAGGACAGAATAGCAATCAGCCCCAGCATTTT. As protein: CASSLGQNSNQPQHF. The full variable domain, in which reference TRBV5-1 and TRBJ1-5 provide the parts outside the CDR3, is KAGVTQTPRYLIKTRGQQVTLSCSPISGHRSVSWYQQTPGQGLQFLFEYFSETQRNKGNFPGRFSGRQFSNSRSEMNVSTLELGDSALYLCASSLGQNSNQPQHFGDGTRLSIL.

This clone appeared once. This chain uses TRBV11-3 with TRBJ1-2; 10 positions match TRBD1. Germline CDR1 and CDR2: SGHNT and YENEEA. CDR3 length: 15 amino acids. V dropped 4 bases and J dropped 8; count of bases not matched to a gene: 10. The CDR3 DNA follows: TGTGCCAGCAGCTCTCGACAGGGGGCACAGAGGGGCTACACCTTC. It specifies CASSSRQGAQRGYTF.

V usage is TRBV5-1 and J usage is TRBJ2-1, with 11 bases aligning to TRBD2. The length of the CDR3 is 16 residues. CDR1 and CDR2 from the germline V gene are SGHRS and YFSETQ. Losses at the gene ends were 3 bases for V and 5 bases for J; bases not matched to a gene: 7. CDR3 residues: CASSWLLAGDDNEQFF. CDR3 in DNA: TGCGCCAGCAGCTGGTTACTAGCGGGGGATGACAATGAGCAGTTCTTC.

The chain is built from TRBV4-1 and TRBJ2-7, with D perhaps TRBD2 (5 bases). The CDR3 extends over 13 amino acids. The germline gives CDR1 MGHRA, CDR2 YSYEKL. V lost 3 bases, J lost 2 bases, and 8 bases lay in between. CDR3 protein: CASSHRETYEQYF. CDR3 nucleotide sequence: TGCGCCAGCAGCCACCGGGAAACCTACGAGCAGTACTTC.

J is TRBJ1-2 and V is TRBV30, with D possibly TRBD1 on 5 matching bases. The germline gives CDR1 GTSNPN, CDR2 SVGIG (reference sequence). The CDR3 loop spans 12 amino acids. V lost 4 bases and J lost 5, with 11 bases in between. The CDR3 sequence is CAWTGRAYGYTF. CDR3 DNA sequence: TGTGCCTGGACAGGGAGGGCGTATGGCTACACCTTC.